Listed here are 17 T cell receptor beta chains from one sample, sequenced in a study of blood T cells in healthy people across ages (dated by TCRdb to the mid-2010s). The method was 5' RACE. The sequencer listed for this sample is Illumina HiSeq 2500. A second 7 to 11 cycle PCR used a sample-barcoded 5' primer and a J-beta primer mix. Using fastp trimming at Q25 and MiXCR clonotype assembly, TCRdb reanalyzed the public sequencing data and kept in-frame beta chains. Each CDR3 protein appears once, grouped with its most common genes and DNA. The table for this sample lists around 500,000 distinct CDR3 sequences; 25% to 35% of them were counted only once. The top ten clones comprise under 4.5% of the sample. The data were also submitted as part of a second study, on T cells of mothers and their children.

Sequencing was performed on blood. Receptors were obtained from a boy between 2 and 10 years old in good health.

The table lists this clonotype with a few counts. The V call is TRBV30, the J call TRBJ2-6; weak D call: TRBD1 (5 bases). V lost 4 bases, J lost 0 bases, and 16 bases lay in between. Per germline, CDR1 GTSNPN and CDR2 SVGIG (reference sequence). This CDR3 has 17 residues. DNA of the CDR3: TGTGCCTGGATGCCCCAGCCCAGGGCCTCTGGGGCCAACGTCCTGACTTTC. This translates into CAWMPQPRASGANVLTF.

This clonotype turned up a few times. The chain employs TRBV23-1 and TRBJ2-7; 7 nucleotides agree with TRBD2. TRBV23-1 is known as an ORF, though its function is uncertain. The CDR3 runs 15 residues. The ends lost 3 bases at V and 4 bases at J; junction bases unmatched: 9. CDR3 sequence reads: CASSQPLALIYEQYF. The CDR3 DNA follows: TGCGCCAGCAGTCAGCCACTAGCGCTTATTTACGAGCAGTACTTC.

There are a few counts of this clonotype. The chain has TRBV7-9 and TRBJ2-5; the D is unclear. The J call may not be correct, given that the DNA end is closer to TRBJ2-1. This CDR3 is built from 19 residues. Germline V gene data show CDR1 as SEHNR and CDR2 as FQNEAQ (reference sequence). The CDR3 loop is CASSSRPGPLSSLYNEQFF. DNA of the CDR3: TGTGCCAGCAGCTCCCGTCCTGGCCCCCTTTCCTCGCTTTACAATGAGCAGTTCTTC.

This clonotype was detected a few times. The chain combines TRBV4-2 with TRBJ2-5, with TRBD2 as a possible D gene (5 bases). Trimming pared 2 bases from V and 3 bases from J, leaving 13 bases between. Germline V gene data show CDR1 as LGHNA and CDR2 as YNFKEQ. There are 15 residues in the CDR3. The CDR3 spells CASSQNIWTEETQYF. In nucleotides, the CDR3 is TGTGCCAGCAGCCAAAATATCTGGACTGAAGAGACCCAGTACTTC.

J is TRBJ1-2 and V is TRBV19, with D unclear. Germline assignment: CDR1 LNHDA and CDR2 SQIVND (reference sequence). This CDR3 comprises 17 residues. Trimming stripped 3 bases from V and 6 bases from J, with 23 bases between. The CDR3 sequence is CASSMRMTAPHFDGYTF. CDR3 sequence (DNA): TGTGCCAGTAGTATGAGGATGACCGCACCCCACTTTGATGGCTACACCTTC.

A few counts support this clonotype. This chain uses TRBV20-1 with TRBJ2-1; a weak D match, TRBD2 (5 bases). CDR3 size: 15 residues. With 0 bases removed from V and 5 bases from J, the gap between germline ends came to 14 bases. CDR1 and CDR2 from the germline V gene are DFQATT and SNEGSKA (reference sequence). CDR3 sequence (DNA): TGCAGTGCTAGAGACACGGGAACACCGGACAATGAGCAGTTCTTC. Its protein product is CSARDTGTPDNEQFF.

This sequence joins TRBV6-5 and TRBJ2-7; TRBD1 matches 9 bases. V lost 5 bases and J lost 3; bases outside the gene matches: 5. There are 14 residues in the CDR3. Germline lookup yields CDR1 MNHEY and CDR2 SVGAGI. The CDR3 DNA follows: TGTGCCAGCAGTATGGGACAGGGATTCTACGAGCAGTACTTC. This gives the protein CASSMGQGFYEQYF.

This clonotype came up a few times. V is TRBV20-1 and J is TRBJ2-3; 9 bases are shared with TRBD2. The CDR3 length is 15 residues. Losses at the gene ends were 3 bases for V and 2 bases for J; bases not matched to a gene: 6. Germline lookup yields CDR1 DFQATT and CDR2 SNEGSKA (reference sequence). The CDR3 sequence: CSARWRGGPTDTQYF. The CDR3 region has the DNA TGCAGTGCTAGGTGGCGGGGGGGCCCCACAGATACGCAGTATTTT.

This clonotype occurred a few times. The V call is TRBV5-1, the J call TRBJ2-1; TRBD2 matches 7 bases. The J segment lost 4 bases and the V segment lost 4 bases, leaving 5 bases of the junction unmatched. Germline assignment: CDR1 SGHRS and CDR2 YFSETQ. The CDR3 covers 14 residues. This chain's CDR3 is CASSNSGRYNEQFF. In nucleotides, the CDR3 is TGCGCCAGCAGCAATAGCGGGCGGTACAATGAGCAGTTCTTC.

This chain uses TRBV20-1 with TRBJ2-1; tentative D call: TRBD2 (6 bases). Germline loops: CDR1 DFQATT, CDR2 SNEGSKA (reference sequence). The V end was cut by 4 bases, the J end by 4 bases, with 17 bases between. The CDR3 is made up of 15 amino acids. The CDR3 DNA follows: TGCAGTGCTACCTCTCGTGCGGGACCTTACAATGAGCAGTTCTTC. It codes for CSATSRAGPYNEQFF.

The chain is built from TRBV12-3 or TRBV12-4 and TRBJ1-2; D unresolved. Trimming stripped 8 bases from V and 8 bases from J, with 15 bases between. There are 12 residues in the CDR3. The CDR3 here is CASSILPWGYTF. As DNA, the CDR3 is TGTGCCAGCTCAATTTTGCCCTGGGGCTACACCTTC.

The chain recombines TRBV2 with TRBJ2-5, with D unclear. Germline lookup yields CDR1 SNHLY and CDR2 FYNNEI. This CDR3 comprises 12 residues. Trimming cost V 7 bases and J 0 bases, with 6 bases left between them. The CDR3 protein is CASNAYQETQYF. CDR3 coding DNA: TGTGCCAGCAACGCCTACCAAGAGACCCAGTACTTC.

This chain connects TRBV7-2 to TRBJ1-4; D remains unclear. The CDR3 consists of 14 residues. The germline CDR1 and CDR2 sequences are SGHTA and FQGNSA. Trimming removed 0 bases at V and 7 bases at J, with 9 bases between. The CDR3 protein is CASSLAFGSEKLFF. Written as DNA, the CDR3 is TGTGCCAGCAGCTTAGCGTTCGGCTCTGAAAAACTGTTTTTT.

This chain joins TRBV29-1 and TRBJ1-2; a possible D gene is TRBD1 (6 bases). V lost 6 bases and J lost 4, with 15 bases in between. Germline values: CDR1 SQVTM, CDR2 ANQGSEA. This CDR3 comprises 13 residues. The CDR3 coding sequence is TGCAGCGTAGCGGACAGAGGGGGCTATGGCTACACCTTC. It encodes CSVADRGGYGYTF.

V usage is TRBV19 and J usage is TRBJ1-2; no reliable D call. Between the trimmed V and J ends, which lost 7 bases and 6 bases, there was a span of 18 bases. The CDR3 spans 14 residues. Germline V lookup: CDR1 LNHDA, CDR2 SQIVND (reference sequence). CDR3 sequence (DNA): TGTGCCAGTACATCGGTCTCGGGCCGGGATGGCTACACCTTC. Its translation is CASTSVSGRDGYTF.

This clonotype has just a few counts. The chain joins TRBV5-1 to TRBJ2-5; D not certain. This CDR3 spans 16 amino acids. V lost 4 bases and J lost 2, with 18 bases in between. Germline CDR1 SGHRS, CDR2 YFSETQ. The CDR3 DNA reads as TGCGCCAGCAGCCAACGGTCCCGTCGTTTTCAAGAGACCCAGTACTTC. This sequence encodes CASSQRSRRFQETQYF.

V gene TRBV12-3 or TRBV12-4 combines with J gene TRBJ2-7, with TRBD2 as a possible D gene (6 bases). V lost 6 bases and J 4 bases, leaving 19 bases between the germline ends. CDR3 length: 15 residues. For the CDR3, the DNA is TGTGCCAGCAGACTCGGGAGTAGAGGGGAGTACGAGCAGTACTTC. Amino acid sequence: CASRLGSRGEYEQYF.